The rows below give T cell receptor beta chains drawn from one sample of a study of technical replicates of blood from a handful of donors. Only in-frame clones appear in the TCRdb table, and some are missing; sequencing was by immunoSEQ multiplex PCR. This table has tens of thousands of clones, approximately 94% appearing once. Source material: PBMCs. These receptors originate from a human donor in good health. Some clones in this sample may be carry-over from other donors' samples. CDR3s include the opening cysteine and the closing phenylalanine or tryptophan. A D gene is named only where the DNA matches it firmly. For some rows the clone size is stated as once, few or many, or as a class when expanded; others skip it.

size: NA
V: TRBV9
J: TRBJ1-1
D: NA
DNA: TGTGCCAGCAGCTTTACCCCGGCGGAGAACACTGAAGCTTTCTTT
CDR3: CASSFTPAENTEAFF

size: NA
V: TRBV7-2
J: TRBJ2-7
D: NA
DNA: TGTGCCAGCAGCTTAGAGTCTGGGGCGGGAGAGCAGTACTTC
CDR3: CASSLESGAGEQYF

size: NA
V: TRBV7-6
J: TRBJ1-2
D: NA
DNA: TGTGCCAGCAGCCCAGGACTAAACTATGGCTACACCTTC
CDR3: CASSPGLNYGYTF

size: NA
V: TRBV6-6
J: TRBJ2-7
D: NA
DNA: TGTGCCAGCAGGACTTCCGGATTTTTAGTACTCGAGCAGTACTTC
CDR3: CASRTSGFLVLEQYF

size: NA
V: TRBV2
J: TRBJ2-7
D: TRBD1
DNA: TGTGCCAGCAGGGGGGACAGGGTTGGGCGCGAGCAGTACTTC
CDR3: CASRGDRVGREQYF

size: NA
V: TRBV18
J: TRBJ2-7
D: NA
DNA: TGTGCCAGCTCACTATCGACAGCGAGCTACGAGCAGTACTTC
CDR3: CASSLSTASYEQYF

size: NA
V: TRBV6-5
J: TRBJ2-1
D: NA
DNA: TGTGCCAGCAGGCCAGACAGGAGCTCCTACAATGAGCAGTTCTTC
CDR3: CASRPDRSSYNEQFF

size: NA
V: TRBV6-1
J: TRBJ1-1
D: NA
DNA: TGTGCCAGCAGTGAATGGGGGGGTTCCAACACTGAAGCTTTCTTT
CDR3: CASSEWGGSNTEAFF

size: NA
V: TRBV28
J: TRBJ2-3
D: TRBD2
DNA: TGTGCCAGCAGGGGAAGCGGGAGTGGCACAGATACGCAGTATTTT
CDR3: CASRGSGSGTDTQYF

size: once
V: TRBV29-1
J: TRBJ2-1
D: TRBD1
DNA: TGCAGCGCCAACGACAGGGGTGGTGATGAGCAGTTCTTC
CDR3: CSANDRGGDEQFF

size: NA
V: TRBV11-2
J: TRBJ2-1
D: TRBD2
DNA: TGTGCCAGCAGCGTAGTAATTGGACTAGTTAAAAATGAGCAGTTCTTC
CDR3: CASSVVIGLVKNEQFF

size: NA
V: TRBV27
J: TRBJ2-1
D: TRBD2
DNA: TGTGCCAGCAGCCTCGGACTAGCGGGGGGGTACAATGAGCAGTTCTTC
CDR3: CASSLGLAGGYNEQFF

size: NA
V: TRBV11-2
J: TRBJ2-5
D: TRBD2
DNA: TGTGCCAGCAGCTTAGTCTGGCGGGGGGGCCTGGAGACCCAGTACTTC
CDR3: CASSLVWRGGLETQYF

size: NA
V: TRBV30
J: TRBJ2-7
D: TRBD2
DNA: TGTGCCTGGAGGGGACTAGCGGGATTGTCCTACGAGCAGTACTTC
CDR3: CAWRGLAGLSYEQYF

size: NA
V: TRBV9
J: TRBJ1-2
D: NA
DNA: TGTGCCAGCAGCGATGCGCGTGGGGGGGATAGAAACTATGGCTACACCTTC
CDR3: CASSDARGGDRNYGYTF

size: NA
V: TRBV6-6
J: TRBJ2-1
D: TRBD2
DNA: TGTGCCAGCACCGACTGGACTAGCGGGAGACGCAATGAGCAGTTCTTC
CDR3: CASTDWTSGRRNEQFF

size: NA
V: TRBV11-2
J: TRBJ1-2
D: NA
DNA: TGTGCCAGCAGCTTAGTCCCCACAGGGAACTATGGCTACACCTTC
CDR3: CASSLVPTGNYGYTF

size: NA
V: TRBV5-1
J: TRBJ2-1
D: TRBD1
DNA: TGCGCCAGCAACCGACAGGGGGAAAACTACAATGAGCAGTTCTTC
CDR3: CASNRQGENYNEQFF

size: medium-sized
V: TRBV5-1
J: TRBJ2-1
D: TRBD2
DNA: TGCGCCAGCAGCCAGAGCGGGGGCTACAATGAGCAGTTCTTC
CDR3: CASSQSGGYNEQFF

size: NA
V: TRBV5-1
J: TRBJ1-1
D: TRBD1
DNA: TGCGCCAGCAGCTTGGTGGGACAGGGTTTTGAAGCTTTCTTT
CDR3: CASSLVGQGFEAFF

size: NA
V: TRBV6-1
J: TRBJ1-2
D: TRBD1
DNA: TGTGCCAGCAGCGAAACCCTGGACAGGGGCTACACCTTC
CDR3: CASSETLDRGYTF

size: NA
V: TRBV25-1
J: TRBJ2-5
D: NA
DNA: TGTGCCAGCAGTGAATACGGCAGGGGGAGGGAGACCCAGTACTTC
CDR3: CASSEYGRGRETQYF

size: NA
V: TRBV7-2
J: TRBJ1-1
D: TRBD1
DNA: TGTGCCAGCATGGACAGGGGGTGGGGCACTGAAGCTTTCTTT
CDR3: CASMDRGWGTEAFF

size: NA
V: TRBV28
J: TRBJ1-2
D: NA
DNA: TGTGCCAGCAGTTTGAAGAGGTCTAACTATGGCTACACCTTC
CDR3: CASSLKRSNYGYTF

size: NA
V: TRBV9
J: TRBJ1-1
D: NA
DNA: TGTGCCAGCAGCCCCCACAGTGCACCTAACACTGAAGCTTTCTTT
CDR3: CASSPHSAPNTEAFF

size: NA
V: TRBV5-6
J: TRBJ1-3
D: NA
DNA: TGTGCCAGCAGCTTGGAGGGGGGGCCCGGAAACACCATATATTTT
CDR3: CASSLEGGPGNTIYF

size: NA
V: TRBV29-1
J: TRBJ1-2
D: TRBD1
DNA: TGCAGCGTTTCGACAGGGGCAGGAGGCTACACCTTC
CDR3: CSVSTGAGGYTF

size: NA
V: TRBV9
J: TRBJ2-5
D: TRBD1
DNA: TGTGCCAGCAGCGCCCCGGGACAGGGTTTTTCAGAGACCCAGTACTTC
CDR3: CASSAPGQGFSETQYF

size: NA
V: TRBV21-1
J: TRBJ2-7
D: NA
DNA: TGTGCCAGCAGCAAAGGAAAACTAGCGAGCTACGAGCAGTACTTC
CDR3: CASSKGKLASYEQYF

size: once
V: TRBV20-1
J: TRBJ2-4
D: NA
DNA: TGCAGTGCTGAGGTTCGTACTCTTCAGTACTTC
CDR3: CSAEVRTLQYF

size: few
V: TRBV30
J: TRBJ2-1
D: TRBD1
DNA: TGTGCCTGGAGTGCGGGGACAGGGAGCTTTCATGAGCAGTTCTTC
CDR3: CAWSAGTGSFHEQFF

size: NA
V: TRBV7-2
J: TRBJ2-7
D: TRBD1
DNA: TGTGCCAGCAGCTTAGTGGTACAGGGGGGCCGCGGCGAGCAGTACTTC
CDR3: CASSLVVQGGRGEQYF

size: once
V: TRBV7-2
J: TRBJ2-1
D: TRBD2
DNA: TGTGCCAGCAGCTTTCTCCGGGGGGTGGGTAATGAGCAGTTCTTC
CDR3: CASSFLRGVGNEQFF

size: NA
V: TRBV6-6
J: TRBJ2-5
D: NA
DNA: TGTGCCAGCAGTTACTCAGCTAGCTCGGAGACCCAGTACTTC
CDR3: CASSYSASSETQYF

size: NA
V: TRBV28
J: TRBJ2-5
D: TRBD2
DNA: TGTGCCAGCAGTCCGGGGGGAGAGACCCAGTACTTC
CDR3: CASSPGGETQYF

size: NA
V: TRBV21-1
J: TRBJ2-5
D: NA
DNA: TGTGCCAGCAGCAAAGACTACCCAACGAACCAAACCGGGACAAACCAAGAGACCCAGTACTTC
CDR3: CASSKDYPTNQTGTNQETQYF

size: NA
V: TRBV27
J: TRBJ1-4
D: NA
DNA: TGTGCCAGCAGTTTACATGGGGCGCTGGAAAAACTGTTTTTT
CDR3: CASSLHGALEKLFF

size: NA
V: TRBV6-5
J: TRBJ2-1
D: TRBD2
DNA: TGTGCCAGCAGTTACCGGGCTAGCGGCACCTACAATGAGCAGTTCTTC
CDR3: CASSYRASGTYNEQFF

size: NA
V: TRBV15
J: TRBJ1-6
D: TRBD1
DNA: TGTGCCACCAGCAGAACTAACCCGGGACAGTCACCCCTCCACTTT
CDR3: CATSRTNPGQSPLHF

size: NA
V: TRBV5-4
J: TRBJ1-3
D: NA
DNA: TGTGCCAGCAGCTTGGCGGTCTCCTCTGGAAACACCATATATTTT
CDR3: CASSLAVSSGNTIYF

size: once
V: TRBV5-1
J: TRBJ2-1
D: NA
DNA: TGCGCCAGCAGCTTTCAGGGGCGGGACAATGAGCAGTTCTTC
CDR3: CASSFQGRDNEQFF

size: NA
V: TRBV30
J: TRBJ1-3
D: NA
DNA: TGTGCCTGGAGTGTCATGGGGGGTGCTGGAAACACCATATATTTT
CDR3: CAWSVMGGAGNTIYF

size: NA
V: TRBV5-1
J: TRBJ1-3
D: TRBD1
DNA: TGCGCCAGCAGCGGGGGGACAGCCGAATTCTCTGGAAACACCATATATTTT
CDR3: CASSGGTAEFSGNTIYF

size: NA
V: TRBV7-9
J: TRBJ1-1
D: NA
DNA: TGTGCCAGCAGCTTACGACGGGATCCGAACACTGAAGCTTTCTTT
CDR3: CASSLRRDPNTEAFF

size: NA
V: TRBV2
J: TRBJ2-5
D: NA
DNA: TGTGCCAGCGGACTTCAAGAGACCCAGTACTTC
CDR3: CASGLQETQYF

size: NA
V: TRBV5-6
J: TRBJ2-1
D: NA
DNA: TGTGCCAGCAGCTTGTCAGGGGGGATAAATGAGCAGTTCTTC
CDR3: CASSLSGGINEQFF